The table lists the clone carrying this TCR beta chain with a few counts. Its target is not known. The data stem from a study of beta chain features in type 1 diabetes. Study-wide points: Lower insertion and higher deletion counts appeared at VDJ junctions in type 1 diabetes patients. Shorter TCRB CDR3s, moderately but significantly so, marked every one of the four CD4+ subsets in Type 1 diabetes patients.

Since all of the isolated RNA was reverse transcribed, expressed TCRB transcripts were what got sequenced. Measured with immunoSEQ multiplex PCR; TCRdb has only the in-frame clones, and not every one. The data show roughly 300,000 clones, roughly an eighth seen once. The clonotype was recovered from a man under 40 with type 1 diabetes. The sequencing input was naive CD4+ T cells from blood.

Here the CDR3 DNA reads TGTGCCAGCAGGGTGGGGACAAGTGGCTACGAGCAGTACTTC. Encoded protein: CASRVGTSGYEQYF. The V call is TRBV28, the J call TRBJ2-7, with a tentative D call TRBD1 (6 bases). With 6 bases removed from V and 3 bases from J, the gap between germline ends came to 15 bases. The CDR3 runs to 14 residues. The germline V gene has CDR1 MDHEN and CDR2 SYDVKM.